This passage covers 27 T cell receptor beta chains from one sample sequenced in a study of technical replicates of blood from a few donors (TCRdb year 2017). The library was obtained by the immunoSEQ multiplex PCR assay. What TCRdb holds here is the immuneACCESS table cut down to in-frame rearrangements. Part of the clones is not present; checked against another copy, under half of the missing clones reflect an unresolved V gene, and the others are unexplained. For this sample the table gives 50,000 to 75,000 clones, of which 80% to 95% were detected only once. The top ten constitute approximately 4% of the sample. The sample consisted of PBMCs. The receptors were gathered from a human donor in good health. Some clones in this sample may be carry-over from other donors' samples.

The chain recombines TRBV25-1 with TRBJ1-1; D is perhaps TRBD1 (6 bases). Trimming shortened V by 11 bases and J by 2 bases, and 18 bases separated the two germline ends. The CDR3 is 14 amino acids. Germline CDR1 MGHDK, CDR2 SYGVNS. The CDR3, as DNA: TGTGCCTGGGATAGGGCAGGGGTCAACACTGAAGCTTTCTTT. Its translation is CAWDRAGVNTEAFF.

The genes are TRBV18 and TRBJ1-1, with TRBD1 matching 8 bases. V gave up 4 bases and J gave up 4 bases; unmatched junction bases: 5. This CDR3 has 14 amino acids. Per the germline V gene, CDR1 is KGHSH and CDR2 is LQKENI. CDR3 sequence reads: CASSRGQAVTEAFF. CDR3 coding DNA: TGTGCCAGCTCACGGGGACAGGCCGTCACTGAAGCTTTCTTT.

The J gene is TRBJ1-2, the V gene TRBV14; D remains ambiguous. This CDR3 is built from 17 residues. Trimming removed 0 bases from V and 5 bases from J, with 19 bases in between. The germline CDR1 and CDR2 sequences are SGHDN and FVKESK. The CDR3 DNA follows: TGTGCCAGCAGCCAAGATCCACGGACTGAGGGCCGGTATGGCTACACCTTC. Its translation is CASSQDPRTEGRYGYTF.

CDR3: CASSLDRGRSGEAFF. As DNA, the CDR3 is TGCGCCAGCAGCTTGGACAGGGGCCGTTCAGGTGAAGCTTTCTTT. The genes are TRBV5-1 and TRBJ1-1; TRBD1 matches at 7 bases. Looked up from germline, CDR1 is SGHRS and CDR2 is YFSETQ. V was pared by 0 bases and J by 7 bases, with 9 bases of the junction left unmatched. CDR3 size: 15 residues.

The chain carries TRBV7-7 and TRBJ1-3; 10 bases line up with TRBD1. V dropped 8 bases and J dropped 1; count of bases not matched to a gene: 11. Germline CDR1 is SSHAT and CDR2 is FNYEAQ (reference sequence). CDR3 length: 17 residues. CDR3 sequence: CASPLVGTGDSGNTIYF. The CDR3 DNA is TGTGCCAGCCCCCTGGTCGGGACAGGGGATTCTGGAAACACCATATATTTT.

The chain carries TRBV4-3 and TRBJ1-6, with 10 positions matching TRBD1. J gave up 10 bases and V 4 bases, and 10 bases lay outside the gene matches. The CDR3 totals 16 residues. The germline V gene encodes CDR1 LGHNA and CDR2 YSLEER. CDR3 residues: CASSPSRQGAGSPLHF. The CDR3 nucleotides read TGCGCCAGCAGCCCTAGCCGACAGGGGGCCGGATCACCCCTCCACTTT.

The rearrangement uses TRBV7-2 and TRBJ2-5; TRBD1 aligns across 7 bases. This CDR3 has 15 residues. Trimming took 5 bases from V and 4 from J; bases not matched to a gene: 10. Germline assignment: CDR1 SGHTA and CDR2 FQGNSA. The CDR3 DNA follows: TGTGCCAGCAGCCTCGGCCAGACAGGGCGAGAGACCCAGTACTTC. Amino acids: CASSLGQTGRETQYF.

The chain links TRBV10-3 to TRBJ2-7; 9 positions match TRBD1. CDR1 is ENHRY, CDR2 SYGVKD, per germline. Losses at the gene ends were 6 bases for V and 5 bases for J; bases not matched to a gene: 5. The CDR3 has 13 residues. The CDR3 here is CAISPGQGNEQYF. As DNA, the CDR3 is TGTGCCATCAGCCCGGGACAGGGCAACGAGCAGTACTTC.

The rearrangement uses TRBV19 and TRBJ2-7, with 7 bases lining up with TRBD1. The length of the CDR3 is 15 residues. The V and J ends lost 6 bases and 2 bases, in that order; junction bases with no gene match: 10. CDR1 is LNHDA, CDR2 SQIVND, per germline (reference sequence). The CDR3 here is CASSPQGGRTYEQYF. For the CDR3, the DNA is TGTGCCAGTAGCCCACAAGGGGGCAGAACCTACGAGCAGTACTTC.

This clone was seen a few times. The CDR3 is CASSFGQAGNTEAFF. The CDR3 nucleotides read TGTGCCAGCAGCTTCGGACAGGCAGGGAACACTGAAGCTTTCTTT. The chain couples TRBV7-2 to TRBJ1-1; TRBD1 agrees at 7 bases. The CDR3 runs to 15 residues. V trimming: 3 bases; J trimming: 1 base; junction bases outside the gene matches: 5. CDR1 SGHTA and CDR2 FQGNSA come from the germline V gene.

The chain carries TRBV5-1 and TRBJ2-7, with 13 bases matching TRBD2. With V trimmed by 4 bases and J by 8 bases, 12 bases remained unmatched. Germline assignment: CDR1 SGHRS and CDR2 YFSETQ. The CDR3 contains 16 residues. DNA for the CDR3: TGCGCCAGCAGCCCTGGGACTAGCGGGGCCCTGACTAAGCAGTACTTC. Translation gives CASSPGTSGALTKQYF.

The chain recombines TRBV5-1 with TRBJ2-6; tentative D call: TRBD2 (7 bases). CDR1 is SGHRS and CDR2 is YFSETQ in the germline V gene. There are 18 residues in the CDR3. The germline V and J ends were trimmed by 3 bases and 0 bases, with 16 bases remaining between them. CDR3 DNA sequence: TGCGCCAGCAGCTCCGGGGGAGGGGGAGGCTCTGGGGCCAACGTCCTGACTTTC. It translates to CASSSGGGGGSGANVLTF.

This rearrangement joins TRBV10-3 to TRBJ2-1; D might be TRBD2 (5 bases). The CDR3 spans 13 residues. Per germline, CDR1 ENHRY and CDR2 SYGVKD. The V gene lost 4 bases and the J gene lost 10 bases, with 14 bases spanning the gap. As DNA, the CDR3 is TGTGCCATCAGTGGGGCCCTCGAGCGGGAGCAGTTCTTC. This sequence encodes CAISGALEREQFF.

The chain couples TRBV5-1 to TRBJ2-7; weak D call: TRBD1 (5 bases). CDR1 is SGHRS and CDR2 is YFSETQ in the germline V gene. V gave up 4 bases and J gave up 2 bases, with 13 bases separating them. This CDR3 is built from 14 residues. The CDR3 loop is CASSPDRSPYEQYF. The CDR3 DNA follows: TGCGCCAGCAGCCCCGACAGATCTCCCTACGAGCAGTACTTC.

The chain is built from TRBV7-2 and TRBJ2-5; TRBD2 matches at 9 bases. CDR1 SGHTA and CDR2 FQGNSA come from the germline V gene. Germline trimming cut 10 bases from V and 5 bases from J; bases unmatched to any gene: 14. CDR3 length equals 15 residues. This chain's CDR3 is CATKYSGSFRETQYF. For the CDR3, the DNA is TGTGCCACCAAATATAGCGGGAGTTTCCGGGAGACCCAGTACTTC. Together with reference TRBV7-2 and TRBJ2-5, the CDR3 gives the full variable domain: GAGVSQSPSNKVTEKGKDVELRCDPISGHTALYWYRQSLGQGLEFLIYFQGNSAPDKSGLPSDRFSAERTGGSVSTLTIQRTQQEDSAVYLCATKYSGSFRETQYFGPGTRLLVL.

The chain carries TRBV7-9 and TRBJ1-2; D ambiguous. This CDR3 has 14 amino acids. V shed 10 bases and J shed 4 bases, with 19 bases lying between them. In germline, CDR1 is SEHNR, CDR2 FQNEAQ (reference sequence). This chain's CDR3 is CAIPRGWQFYGYTF. The CDR3 DNA reads as TGTGCCATCCCGAGAGGTTGGCAGTTCTATGGCTACACCTTC.

The chain couples TRBV15 to TRBJ2-2, with 9 nucleotides matching TRBD1. The J segment lost 6 bases and the V segment lost 0 bases, leaving 11 bases of the junction unmatched. Germline-derived CDR1 and CDR2 are LNHNV and YYDKDF (reference sequence). This CDR3 is built from 18 residues. Here the CDR3 DNA reads TGTGCCACCAGCAGAGACCTCCCCGGGACAGGGCAAGCCGGGGAGCTGTTTTTT. Translated, it gives CATSRDLPGTGQAGELFF. The whole variable domain, filled in from reference TRBV15 and TRBJ2-2, reads DAMVIQNPRYQVTQFGKPVTLSCSQTLNHNVMYWYQQKSSQAPKLLFHYYDKDFNNEADTPDNFQSRRPNTSFCFLDIRSPGLGDTAMYLCATSRDLPGTGQAGELFFGEGSRLTVL.

CDR3 coding DNA: TGCGCCAGCAGCCAAGGGGGCCTCGGCAGGGGGCGAAAGGGCTACACCTTC. Its protein product is CASSQGGLGRGRKGYTF. This chain connects TRBV4-3 to TRBJ1-2, with 8 bases identical to TRBD1. The CDR3 length is 17 residues. V was clipped by 1 base and J by 8 bases; unmatched bases: 15. Germline V gene data show CDR1 as LGHNA and CDR2 as YSLEER.

This CDR3 reads CASRVKGQGANEQYF. In DNA form, the CDR3 reads TGTGCCAGCAGGGTTAAGGGACAGGGGGCGAACGAGCAGTACTTC. This sequence joins TRBV27 and TRBJ2-7; 12 nucleotides agree with TRBD1. Germline trimming cut 6 bases from V and 5 bases from J; bases unmatched to any gene: 8. CDR1 is MNHEY, CDR2 SMNVEV, per germline (reference sequence). The CDR3 is 15 amino acids.

The rearrangement links TRBV2 to TRBJ1-2; tentative D call: TRBD1 (6 bases). This CDR3 contains 11 residues. The V end was cut by 6 bases, the J end by 11 bases, with 13 bases between. The germline V gene has CDR1 SNHLY and CDR2 FYNNEI. CDR3 region: CASRASRGYTF. CDR3 sequence (DNA): TGTGCCAGCAGAGCTTCCAGGGGATACACCTTC.

The CDR3 sequence: CASSRMGRGGEQYF. DNA of the CDR3: TGTGCCAGCAGCCGCATGGGGAGAGGTGGCGAGCAGTACTTC. The rearrangement uses TRBV2 and TRBJ2-7; maybe TRBD2 (5 bases). There are 14 residues in the CDR3. V was trimmed by 6 bases and J by 6 bases, leaving 18 bases between them. CDR1 and CDR2 from the germline V gene are SNHLY and FYNNEI.

The chain has TRBV6-5 and TRBJ2-1, with 11 bases lining up with TRBD2. The J segment lost 7 bases and the V segment lost 5 bases, leaving 4 bases of the junction unmatched. Germline V lookup: CDR1 MNHEY, CDR2 SVGAGI. The CDR3 spans 14 residues. The CDR3 DNA sequence: TGTGCCAGCAGTAGGGGACTAGCGGTTAATGAGCAGTTCTTC. Its translation is CASSRGLAVNEQFF.

This clone appeared once. This chain links TRBV4-3 with TRBJ1-1; no firm D call. V was trimmed by 3 bases and J by 1 base, leaving 9 bases between them. Germline V gene lookup returns CDR1 LGHNA and CDR2 YSLEER. This CDR3 comprises 14 residues. CDR3 nucleotides: TGCGCCAGCAGCCAGGCAAACAGGAACACTGAAGCTTTCTTT. Its protein is CASSQANRNTEAFF.

This clone was seen once. V is TRBV25-1 and J is TRBJ1-1, with 8 bases aligning to TRBD1. J gave up 4 bases and V 4 bases, and 2 bases lay outside the gene matches. Per germline, CDR1 MGHDK and CDR2 SYGVNS. CDR3 length: 13 amino acids. Written as DNA, the CDR3 is TGTGCCAGCAGTGTAACAGGGGGCACTGAAGCTTTCTTT. Translated: CASSVTGGTEAFF.

The chain links TRBV12-5 to TRBJ1-5; D is uncertain. The CDR3 length is 17 residues. Germline V CDR1 and CDR2: LGHNT, FRNRAP. V was clipped by 0 bases and J by 2 bases, with 14 bases between them. Here the CDR3 reads CASGLVLSAGGNQPQHF. In DNA, the CDR3 is TGTGCTAGTGGTTTGGTACTCTCAGCAGGTGGCAATCAGCCCCAGCATTTT.

As regards this clone: A far larger clone is one base from this, pointing to a likely read error. The identical CDR3 is also encoded by other nucleotide sequences in the sample. This sequence joins TRBV5-1 and TRBJ2-1; tentatively, D is TRBD2 (6 bases). Deletions cut 4 bases from V and 8 bases from J, with 16 bases between. CDR3 length equals 14 residues. CDR1 and CDR2 from the germline V gene are SGHRS and YFSETQ. CDR3 residues: CASSPGLPNDEQFF. The CDR3 nucleotides are TGCGCCAGCAGCCCTGGACTACCCAACGATGAGCAGTTCTTC. The full variable domain, completed using reference TRBV5-1 and TRBJ2-1, is KAGVTQTPRYLIKTRGQQVTLSCSPISGHRSVSWYQQTPGQGLQFLFEYFSETQRNKGNFPGRFSGRQFSNSRSEMNVSTLELGDSALYLCASSPGLPNDEQFFGPGTRLTVL.

This chain uses TRBV7-2 with TRBJ2-2; the match to TRBD1 covers 9 bases. This CDR3 has 16 amino acids. Germline CDR1 is SGHTA and CDR2 is FQGNSA. Trimming removed 3 bases from V and 6 bases from J; junction bases left unmatched: 8. For the CDR3, the DNA is TGTGCCAGCAGCTTTAAAGGGACAGGGAAGGCCGGGGAGCTGTTTTTT. This translates into CASSFKGTGKAGELFF.